A selection of T cell receptor beta chains follows, all from one sample in a study of blood T cell repertoires in COVID-19. Produced via immunoSEQ multiplex PCR; TCRdb's table is partial and in-frame only. This repertoire shows around 82,000 clones, 75% to 95% found once; its top ten account for 6% to 7.5%. The specimen was peripheral blood. These receptors were taken from a human donor in a cohort sampled during active COVID-19. The CDR3 runs from the conserved cysteine through the conserved F or W. The D gene is left open where the match is weak. Rows may omit the clone size; those that give it use once, few, many or a size class.

D gene	clone size	J gene	V gene	CDR3 protein	CDR3 DNA
TRBD1	-	TRBJ2-7	TRBV5-1	CASSARQGAYEQYF	TGCGCCAGCAGCGCTAGACAGGGGGCATACGAGCAGTACTTC
TRBD1	-	TRBJ1-5	TRBV5-6	CASSSRDRGNQPQHF	TGTGCCAGCAGCTCCCGGGACAGGGGTAATCAGCCCCAGCATTTT
-	once	TRBJ1-4	TRBV7-8	CASSLAGAGQKLFF	TGTGCCAGCAGCTTAGCGGGGGCTGGGCAAAAACTGTTTTTT
-	-	TRBJ1-2	TRBV6-2/TRBV6-3	CASSSDSATNYGYTF	TGTGCCAGCAGTTCCGACAGTGCAACTAACTATGGCTACACCTTC
-	-	TRBJ1-2	TRBV20-1	CSGGGVGYTF	TGCAGTGGAGGAGGCGTTGGCTACACCTTC
TRBD2	few	TRBJ2-5	TRBV13	CASSLKIRGGETQYF	TGTGCCAGCAGCTTAAAAATACGGGGGGGAGAGACCCAGTACTTC
TRBD2	-	TRBJ2-3	TRBV5-1	CASSLLATATDTQYF	TGCGCCAGCAGCTTACTAGCGACAGCCACAGATACGCAGTATTTT
TRBD2	few	TRBJ2-3	TRBV6-2/TRBV6-3	CASSYVGGGVDTQYF	TGTGCCAGCAGTTACGTCGGGGGGGGTGTTGATACGCAGTATTTT
TRBD2	once	TRBJ2-2	TRBV7-9	CASSYSGLTGELFF	TGTGCCAGCAGCTATAGCGGGCTCACCGGGGAGCTGTTTTTT
TRBD1	-	TRBJ1-5	TRBV28	CASSLGDRDNQPQHF	TGTGCCAGCAGTTTGGGGGACAGAGATAATCAGCCCCAGCATTTT
TRBD2	-	TRBJ2-3	TRBV10-1	CASSPSSGGTDTQYF	TGCGCCAGTAGTCCCTCTAGCGGGGGCACAGATACGCAGTATTTT
TRBD1	-	TRBJ2-3	TRBV9	CASSVGDRGTDTQYF	TGTGCCAGCAGCGTAGGGGACAGGGGCACAGATACGCAGTATTTT
-	-	TRBJ2-3	TRBV6-5	CASSYIGGNADTQYF	TGTGCCAGCAGTTACATCGGGGGAAATGCAGATACGCAGTATTTT
-	-	TRBJ2-3	TRBV4-3	CASSQLLGALGTDTQYF	TGCGCCAGCAGCCAACTCCTGGGGGCCTTGGGCACAGATACGCAGTATTTT
-	-	TRBJ2-1	TRBV28	CASSLGGPYNEQFF	TGTGCCAGCAGTTTAGGGGGCCCGTACAATGAGCAGTTCTTC
-	-	TRBJ2-3	TRBV5-1	CASSLQHTDTQYF	TGCGCCAGCAGCTTGCAACACACAGATACGCAGTATTTT
TRBD1	-	TRBJ2-5	TRBV6-6	CASSYTLGPQDRGRETQYF	TGTGCCAGCAGCTATACCTTAGGCCCGCAGGACAGGGGGCGTGAGACCCAGTACTTC
-	-	TRBJ2-7	TRBV5-8	CASSLAQASYEQYF	TGTGCCAGCAGCTTGGCCCAGGCCTCCTACGAGCAGTACTTC
TRBD1	few	TRBJ1-6	TRBV3-1/TRBV3-2	CASSHHGQGGSPLHF	TGTGCCAGCAGCCACCACGGACAGGGAGGTTCACCCCTCCACTTT
-	-	TRBJ1-6	TRBV5-1	CASSLIGGSPLHF	TGCGCCAGCAGCCTTATAGGAGGGTCACCCCTCCACTTT
-	few	TRBJ2-3	TRBV5-6	CASSPVGRRTQYF	TGTGCCAGCAGCCCGGTTGGGAGGCGTACGCAGTATTTT
-	-	TRBJ1-1	TRBV4-3	CASSRPLGGTFF	TGCGCCAGCAGCCGGCCCCTAGGGGGAACTTTCTTT
-	-	TRBJ1-2	TRBV5-1	CASSLGGPNYGYTF	TGCGCCAGCAGCTTGGGGGGCCCCAACTATGGCTACACCTTC
-	-	TRBJ1-6	TRBV28	CASSLGWTPLHF	TGTGCCAGCAGTCTCGGGTGGACACCCCTCCACTTT
-	-	TRBJ1-2	TRBV30	CAWSVQVAHGYTF	TGTGCCTGGAGTGTACAGGTCGCCCATGGCTACACCTTC
TRBD1	once	TRBJ1-6	TRBV19	CASSQRTGLNSPLHF	TGTGCCAGTAGTCAACGGACAGGGTTGAATTCACCCCTCCACTTT
TRBD2	-	TRBJ2-3	TRBV7-2	CASSLGATSGGYADTQYF	TGTGCCAGCAGCTTAGGGGCGACTAGCGGGGGGTACGCGGATACGCAGTATTTT